These 20 T cell receptor beta chains came from one sample sequenced in a study of blood T cells in healthy people across ages. Alongside a J-beta primer mix, a sample-barcoded 5' primer served in a second PCR lasting roughly 7 to 11 cycles. TCRdb fed the 5' RACE reads into MiXCR, producing one record per CDR3 protein. There are approximately 770,000 distinct CDR3 sequences in the sample; roughly 60% occur only once, and about 20% lies in the top ten. Sequencing was performed on blood. The receptors derive from a young man in good health.

The chain links TRBV7-8 to TRBJ2-3; TRBD2 matches 7 bases. This CDR3 comprises 16 residues. J gave up 6 bases and V 2 bases, and 11 bases lay outside the gene matches. Germline assignment: CDR1 SGHVS and CDR2 FQNEAQ. CDR3 sequence (DNA): TGTGCCAGCAGCTTACTCCGCAGCGGGGTAAGGGATACGCAGTATTTT. It encodes CASSLLRSGVRDTQYF.

The V and J genes are TRBV9 and TRBJ1-2; maybe TRBD1 (5 bases). Deletions cut 4 bases from V and 3 bases from J, with 10 bases between. The germline CDR1 and CDR2 sequences are SGDLS and YYNGEE. The CDR3 totals 13 residues. This CDR3 is CASSTLTDYGYTF. For the CDR3, the DNA is TGTGCCAGCAGCACACTGACAGACTATGGCTACACCTTC.

This clonotype was counted only a few times. This chain links TRBV20-1 with TRBJ2-3; perhaps TRBD1 as D (5 bases). V was cut by 1 base and J by 3 bases, with 8 bases left in between. The CDR3 is 13 amino acids. In germline, CDR1 is DFQATT, CDR2 SNEGSKA (reference sequence). CDR3 sequence reads: CSARAPGTDTQYF. The CDR3 nucleotides are TGCAGTGCTAGAGCCCCAGGGACAGATACGCAGTATTTT.

The V and J genes are TRBV9 and TRBJ2-3; D not certain. V was clipped by 5 bases and J by 0 bases, with 7 bases between them. This CDR3 region has 13 residues. Germline CDR1 SGDLS, CDR2 YYNGEE. CDR3 sequence reads: CASREGSTDTQYF. CDR3 DNA: TGTGCCAGCAGGGAAGGTAGCACAGATACGCAGTATTTT.

The rearrangement joins TRBV14 to TRBJ2-1; the match to TRBD2 covers 9 bases. The CDR3 has 14 amino acids. Trimming at V came to 3 bases and at J to 15 bases, leaving 12 bases not matched to a gene. Germline CDR1 SGHDN, CDR2 FVKESK. The CDR3 DNA sequence: TGTGCCAGCAGCCAGAATAATCTAGCGGGGACGCTGTTCTTC. Translating gives CASSQNNLAGTLFF.

The V and J genes are TRBV19 and TRBJ1-1; D remains unclear. V gave up 7 bases and J gave up 2 bases, with 8 bases separating them. This CDR3 is 12 amino acids long. Per germline, CDR1 LNHDA and CDR2 SQIVND (reference sequence). DNA of the CDR3: TGTGCCAGTACTGACGGCAACACTGAAGCTTTCTTT. This encodes CASTDGNTEAFF.

The J gene is TRBJ2-1, the V gene TRBV12-3 or TRBV12-4, with 12 bases identical to TRBD2. With V trimmed by 6 bases and J by 4 bases, 10 bases remained unmatched. The CDR3 sequence is 17 residues long. The CDR3 reads CASRPQTSGRRYNEQFF. The CDR3 DNA is TGTGCCAGCAGACCTCAAACTAGCGGGAGGAGATACAATGAGCAGTTCTTC.

Only a few counts were recorded for this clonotype. The chain joins TRBV4-3 to TRBJ2-2; no definite D call. CDR1 is LGHNA, CDR2 YSLEER, per germline. The CDR3 runs to 14 residues. Trimming took 0 bases from V and 4 from J, leaving 6 bases between them. The DNA for the CDR3 is TGCGCCAGCAGCCAAGATGTGGGCACCGGGGAGCTGTTTTTT. It translates to CASSQDVGTGELFF.

This chain connects TRBV9 to TRBJ1-4, with TRBD1 matching over 9 bases. V trimming: 3 bases; J trimming: 3 bases; junction bases outside the gene matches: 9. The CDR3 totals 17 residues. Germline V CDR1 and CDR2: SGDLS, YYNGEE. As DNA, the CDR3 is TGTGCCAGCAGCGGCGGGACAGGGCGGGGAGCTAATGAAAAACTGTTTTTT. Its translation is CASSGGTGRGANEKLFF.

A word on this clonotype: A much larger clone sits a single nucleotide away, making a read error possible. V and J are TRBV7-9 and TRBJ2-3, with TRBD2 identical over 12 bases. V lost 5 bases to trimming and J lost 0 bases; unmatched junction nucleotides: 3. CDR3 length: 16 amino acids. The germline V gene encodes CDR1 SEHNR and CDR2 FQNEAQ (reference sequence). The CDR3 DNA reads TGTGCCAGCAGCGCAACTAGCGGGGGGAGCACAGATACGCAGTATTTT. Its translation is CASSATSGGSTDTQYF.

The chain combines TRBV12-3 or TRBV12-4 with TRBJ2-5, with 10 nucleotides matching TRBD1. The DNA matches TRBJ2-7 better at its end, which makes the J call doubtful. The length of the CDR3 is 15 residues. CDR3 residues: CASSSWTGGEYEQYF. The CDR3 DNA reads as TGTGCCAGCAGTTCCTGGACAGGGGGTGAGTACGAGCAGTACTTC.

This clonotype was picked up one time. One end of the junction varies from germline; a read error may be responsible. The chain carries TRBV19 and TRBJ1-4, with a possible D match to TRBD1 (6 bases). The germline CDR1 and CDR2 sequences are LNHDA and SQIVND (reference sequence). The CDR3 has 14 amino acids. DNA for the CDR3: TGTGCCAGTAGTAACAGGGAAGCAAATGGAAAACTGTTTTTT. Amino acid sequence: CASSNREANGKLFF. The variable domain in full, with the rest retrieved from reference TRBV19 and TRBJ1-4, is DGGITQSPKYLFRKEGQNVTLSCEQNLNHDAMYWYRQDPGQGLRLIYYSQIVNDFQKGDIAEGYSVSREKKESFPLTVTSAQKNPTAFYLCASSNREANGKLFFGSGTQLSVL.

The V gene is TRBV6-1, the J gene TRBJ1-2; D not certain. Per the germline V gene, CDR1 is MNHNS and CDR2 is SASEGT. With 3 bases removed from V and 4 bases from J, the gap between germline ends came to 9 bases. There are 13 residues in the CDR3. The CDR3, as DNA: TGTGCCAGCAGTGACTGGCAGGTCTATGGCTACACCTTC. As protein: CASSDWQVYGYTF.

The genes are TRBV29-1 and TRBJ2-1, with 9 nucleotides matching TRBD1. The germline CDR1 and CDR2 sequences are SQVTM and ANQGSEA. The J segment lost 10 bases and the V segment lost 7 bases, leaving 14 bases of the junction unmatched. The CDR3 has 14 amino acids. The CDR3 region is CSGSTGTGWYEQFF. CDR3 nucleotide sequence: TGCAGCGGATCCACCGGGACAGGGTGGTACGAGCAGTTCTTC.

The CDR3 sequence is CASIAADQETQYF. The CDR3 nucleotides read TGTGCCAGCATCGCGGCAGACCAAGAGACCCAGTACTTC. This chain links TRBV12-3 or TRBV12-4 with TRBJ2-5; D remains ambiguous. The V gene lost 7 bases and the J gene lost 0 bases, with 9 bases spanning the gap. The CDR3 totals 13 residues.

This clonotype was observed a handful of times. J is TRBJ2-3 and V is TRBV4-2, with a weak D call TRBD1 (5 bases). From germline, CDR1 is LGHNA and CDR2 YNFKEQ. This CDR3 contains 14 residues. V was shortened by 2 bases and J by 3 bases, with 9 bases between the two germline ends. CDR3 coding DNA: TGTGCCAGCAGCCAACGCAGGGATACAGATACGCAGTATTTT. It codes for CASSQRRDTDTQYF.

The sample holds a few counts of this clonotype. V is TRBV29-1 and J is TRBJ2-1; D unresolved. V dropped 4 bases and J dropped 9 bases, with 22 bases sitting between them. Germline CDR1 is SQVTM and CDR2 is ANQGSEA. The CDR3 spans 15 residues. In DNA form, the CDR3 reads TGCAGCGTTGCAAGGGTGGCAGGAGTGAACAGTGAGCAGTTCTTC. Its protein product is CSVARVAGVNSEQFF.

The CDR3 nucleotides are TGCGCCAGCAGTGAAGCGGCTCCCCCGGAGACCCAGTACTTC. Its translation is CASSEAAPPETQYF. The chain uses TRBV10-1 and TRBJ2-5; tentative D call: TRBD2 (5 bases). CDR3 length equals 14 residues. V was trimmed by 3 bases and J by 5 bases, leaving 13 bases between them. Germline V gene lookup returns CDR1 WNHNN and CDR2 SYGVQD (reference sequence).

This clonotype is a singleton in its sample. The chain combines TRBV9 with TRBJ2-5; the match to TRBD2 covers 12 bases. Losses at the gene ends were 4 bases for V and 3 bases for J; bases not matched to a gene: 4. CDR3 length equals 15 residues. CDR1 and CDR2 from the germline V gene are SGDLS and YYNGEE. In nucleotides, the CDR3 is TGTGCCAGCAGCATTCCTAGCGGGGGGGAAGAGACCCAGTACTTC. Translated, it gives CASSIPSGGEETQYF.

CDR3 in DNA: TGTGCCAGCAGCTTAGAGGCTAGCGGCTCCTACGAGCAGTACTTC. Translation gives CASSLEASGSYEQYF. This chain joins TRBV7-3 and TRBJ2-5; TRBD2 matches 7 bases. The end of the DNA aligns better with TRBJ2-7, so the J call may be wrong. This CDR3 has 15 residues. Looked up from germline, CDR1 is SGHTA and CDR2 is FQGTGA.